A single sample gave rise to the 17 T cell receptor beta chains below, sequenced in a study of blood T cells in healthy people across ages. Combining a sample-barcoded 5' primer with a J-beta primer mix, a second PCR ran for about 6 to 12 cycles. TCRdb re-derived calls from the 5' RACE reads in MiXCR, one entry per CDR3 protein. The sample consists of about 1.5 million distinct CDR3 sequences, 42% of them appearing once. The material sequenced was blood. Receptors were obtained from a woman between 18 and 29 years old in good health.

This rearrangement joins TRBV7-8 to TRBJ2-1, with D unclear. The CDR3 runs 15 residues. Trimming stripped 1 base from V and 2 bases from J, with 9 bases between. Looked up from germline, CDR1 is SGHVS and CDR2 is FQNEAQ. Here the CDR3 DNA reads TGTGCCAGCAGCTTAGAGGAGCAGACCTACAATGAGCAGTTCTTC. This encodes CASSLEEQTYNEQFF.

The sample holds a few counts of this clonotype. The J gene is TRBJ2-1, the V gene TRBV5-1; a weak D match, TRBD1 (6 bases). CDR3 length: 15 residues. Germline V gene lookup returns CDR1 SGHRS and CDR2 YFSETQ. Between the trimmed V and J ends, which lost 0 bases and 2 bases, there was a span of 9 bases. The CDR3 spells CASSLDRETYNEQFF. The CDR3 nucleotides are TGCGCCAGCAGCTTGGACAGGGAAACCTACAATGAGCAGTTCTTC.

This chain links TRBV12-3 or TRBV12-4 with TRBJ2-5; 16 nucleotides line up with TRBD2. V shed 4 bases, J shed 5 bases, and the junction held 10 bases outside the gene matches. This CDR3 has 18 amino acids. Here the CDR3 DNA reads TGTGCCAGCAGTTCCGGGACTAGCGGGAGGGATGCGGTGGAGACCCAGTACTTC. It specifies CASSSGTSGRDAVETQYF.

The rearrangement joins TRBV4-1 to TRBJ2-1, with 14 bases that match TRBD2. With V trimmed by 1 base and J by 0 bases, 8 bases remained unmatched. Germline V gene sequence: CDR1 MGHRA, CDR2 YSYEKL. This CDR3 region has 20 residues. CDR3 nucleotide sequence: TGCGCCAGCAGCCAAGGTAGACTAGCGGGGGGGTCGAGCTCCTACAATGAGCAGTTCTTC. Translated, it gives CASSQGRLAGGSSSYNEQFF.

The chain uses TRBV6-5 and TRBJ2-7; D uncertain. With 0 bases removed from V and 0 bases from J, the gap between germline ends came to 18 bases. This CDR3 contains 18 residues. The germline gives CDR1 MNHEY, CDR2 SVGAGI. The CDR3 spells CASSYSNAQVYPSYEQYF. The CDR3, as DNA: TGTGCCAGCAGTTACTCGAATGCGCAGGTGTATCCCTCCTACGAGCAGTACTTC.

CDR3 DNA: TGTGCCAGCAGCTTGACTCTTAGGGGACAGGAGGAAGATACGCAGTATTTT. It yields the protein CASSLTLRGQEEDTQYF. The chain carries TRBV7-9 and TRBJ2-3; 8 nucleotides match TRBD1. Looked up from germline, CDR1 is SEHNR and CDR2 is FQNEAQ (reference sequence). The CDR3 loop spans 17 amino acids. V was pared by 3 bases and J by 5 bases, with 13 bases of the junction left unmatched.

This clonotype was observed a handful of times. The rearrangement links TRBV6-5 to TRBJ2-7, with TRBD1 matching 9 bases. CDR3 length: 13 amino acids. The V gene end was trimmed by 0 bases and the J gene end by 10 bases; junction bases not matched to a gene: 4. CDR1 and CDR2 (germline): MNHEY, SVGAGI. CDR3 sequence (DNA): TGTGCCAGCAGTTACTCGACAGGGGGTAGTCAGTACTTC. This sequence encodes CASSYSTGGSQYF.

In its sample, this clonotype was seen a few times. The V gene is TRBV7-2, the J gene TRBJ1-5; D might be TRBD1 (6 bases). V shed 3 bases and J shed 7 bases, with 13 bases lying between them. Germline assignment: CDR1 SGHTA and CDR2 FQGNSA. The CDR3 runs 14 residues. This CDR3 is CASSFKTGGQPQHF. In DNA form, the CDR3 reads TGTGCCAGCAGCTTCAAGACAGGTGGACAGCCCCAGCATTTT.

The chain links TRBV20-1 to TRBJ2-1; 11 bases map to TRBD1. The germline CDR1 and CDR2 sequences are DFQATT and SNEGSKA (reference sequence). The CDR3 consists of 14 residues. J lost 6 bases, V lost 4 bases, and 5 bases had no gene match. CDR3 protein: CSANPGTGGNEQFF. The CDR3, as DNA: TGCAGTGCTAACCCCGGGACAGGGGGCAATGAGCAGTTCTTC.

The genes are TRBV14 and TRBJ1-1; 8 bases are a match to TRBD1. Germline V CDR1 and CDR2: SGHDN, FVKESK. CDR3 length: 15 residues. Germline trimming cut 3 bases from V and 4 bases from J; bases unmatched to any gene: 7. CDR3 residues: CASSQGQGAGTEAFF. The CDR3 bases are TGTGCCAGCAGCCAGGGCCAGGGGGCGGGCACTGAAGCTTTCTTT.

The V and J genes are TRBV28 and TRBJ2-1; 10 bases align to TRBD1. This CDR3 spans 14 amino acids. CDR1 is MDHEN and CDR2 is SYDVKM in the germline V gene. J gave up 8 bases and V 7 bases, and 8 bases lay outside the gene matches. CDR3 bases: TGTGCCAGCACGCAAGGACAGGGGGGGGATGAGCAGTTCTTC. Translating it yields CASTQGQGGDEQFF.

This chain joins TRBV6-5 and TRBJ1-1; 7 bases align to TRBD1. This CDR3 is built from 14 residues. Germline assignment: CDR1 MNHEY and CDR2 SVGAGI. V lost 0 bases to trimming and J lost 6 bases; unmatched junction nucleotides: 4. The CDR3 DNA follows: TGTGCCAGCAGTTACTCTTACAGGGGATCTGAAGCTTTCTTT. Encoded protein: CASSYSYRGSEAFF.

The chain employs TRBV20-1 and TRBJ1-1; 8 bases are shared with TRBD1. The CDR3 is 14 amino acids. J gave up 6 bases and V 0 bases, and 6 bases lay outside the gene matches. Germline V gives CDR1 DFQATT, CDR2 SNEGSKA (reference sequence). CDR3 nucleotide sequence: TGCAGTGCTAGAGACCCCACAGGGGGTCCTGAAGCTTTCTTT. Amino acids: CSARDPTGGPEAFF.

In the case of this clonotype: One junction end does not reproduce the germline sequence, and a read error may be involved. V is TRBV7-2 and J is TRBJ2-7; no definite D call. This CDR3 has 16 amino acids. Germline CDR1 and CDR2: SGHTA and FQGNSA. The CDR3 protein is CASTLGIGSFDDEQYF. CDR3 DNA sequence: TGTGCCAGCACCTTAGGTATCGGTTCATTCGACGACGAGCAGTACTTC.

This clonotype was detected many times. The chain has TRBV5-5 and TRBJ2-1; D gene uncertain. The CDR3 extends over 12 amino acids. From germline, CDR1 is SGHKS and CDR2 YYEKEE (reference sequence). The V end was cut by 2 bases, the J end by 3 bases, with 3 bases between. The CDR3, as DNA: TGTGCCAGCAGCTTCATCTACAATGAGCAGTTCTTC. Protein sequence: CASSFIYNEQFF.

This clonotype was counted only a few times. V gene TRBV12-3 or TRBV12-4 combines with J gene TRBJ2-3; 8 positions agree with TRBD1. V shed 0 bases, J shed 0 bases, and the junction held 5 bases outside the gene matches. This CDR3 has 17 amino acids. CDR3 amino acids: CASSLATGTGSTDTQYF. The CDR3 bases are TGTGCCAGCAGTTTAGCTACCGGGACAGGTAGCACAGATACGCAGTATTTT.

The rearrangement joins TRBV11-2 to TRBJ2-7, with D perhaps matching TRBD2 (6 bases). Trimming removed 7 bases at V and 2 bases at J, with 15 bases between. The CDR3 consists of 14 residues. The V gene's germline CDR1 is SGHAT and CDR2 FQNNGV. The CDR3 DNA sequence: TGTGCCAGCACCCCACGGGGGAGTACCTACGAGCAGTACTTC. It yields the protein CASTPRGSTYEQYF. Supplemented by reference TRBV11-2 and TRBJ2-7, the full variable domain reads EAGVAQSPRYKIIEKRQSVAFWCNPISGHATLYWYQQILGQGPKLLIQFQNNGVVDDSQLPKDRFSAERLKGVDSTLKIQPAKLEDSAVYLCASTPRGSTYEQYFGPGTRLTVT.